This paragraph covers one T cell receptor (beta chain) sequence. CDR3 length: 13 residues. Between the trimmed V and J ends, which lost 3 bases and 10 bases, there was a span of 14 bases. CDR1 is MNHNS, CDR2 SASEGT, per germline. The record originates from a study of read filtering for tumor transcriptome and immune sequencing. Study overall: Revised staging placed about 8 patients in R-ISS I, roughly 16 in II, more than five in III. DNase treatment preceded whole-transcriptome library preparation. Per sample, TCR-region reads ranged about 3.5 to 11 million by IR-seq, roughly 80 to 1273 by RNA-seq.

The library was built from approximately 400 ng RNA with molecular barcoded adaptors for alpha/delta and beta/gamma chains. Each CDR3 protein gets one entry after TCRdb re-called the reads with MiXCR. Found here are about 57,000 distinct CDR3 sequences, 20% to 25% of them singletons; the top ten hold approximately 18%. The receptor was isolated from a donor at least 40 years old with multiple myeloma. Sequenced input: a population of CD138-negative cells sorted from bone marrow. The V call is TRBV6-1, the J call TRBJ2-3, with D perhaps matching TRBD1 or TRBD2 (6 bases each). Here the CDR3 DNA reads TGTGCCAGCAGTGACAGGGGAGGTCCGGCGCAGTATTTT. It encodes CASSDRGGPAQYF.